The T cell receptor beta chain described here comes from a study of regulatory T cells in long-lasting Graves disease. Time point of the sample: newly diagnosed GD, antithyroid drugs for less than 3 months. Construction of the TCR library relied on RNA isolated from PBMCs. Relying on iRepertoire HTBI primers and Arm-PCR of CDR3 regions, the team built TCR beta libraries. MiXCR was run by TCRdb on the multiplex PCR reads, yielding one entry per CDR3 protein. The profile covers about 620,000 distinct CDR3 sequences, with about 15% appearing a single time and 15% to 20% taken by the ten largest. The sample also formed part of further work on T cells in Graves' hyperthyroidism and ophthalmopathy.

This TCR was recovered from a woman aged 30 to 39 with Graves disease. The sample in question was peripheral blood mononuclear cells (PBMCs), obtained at new diagnosis, from a patient treated with antithyroid drugs.

CDR3 sequence reads: CASGFGANTEAFF. The CDR3 DNA reads TGTGCTAGTGGTTTCGGTGCTAACACTGAAGCTTTCTTT. The chain combines TRBV12-5 with TRBJ1-1; D not certain. Germline CDR1 and CDR2: LGHNT and FRNRAP. The CDR3 runs to 13 residues. V lost 3 bases to trimming and J lost 2 bases, with 7 bases between them.